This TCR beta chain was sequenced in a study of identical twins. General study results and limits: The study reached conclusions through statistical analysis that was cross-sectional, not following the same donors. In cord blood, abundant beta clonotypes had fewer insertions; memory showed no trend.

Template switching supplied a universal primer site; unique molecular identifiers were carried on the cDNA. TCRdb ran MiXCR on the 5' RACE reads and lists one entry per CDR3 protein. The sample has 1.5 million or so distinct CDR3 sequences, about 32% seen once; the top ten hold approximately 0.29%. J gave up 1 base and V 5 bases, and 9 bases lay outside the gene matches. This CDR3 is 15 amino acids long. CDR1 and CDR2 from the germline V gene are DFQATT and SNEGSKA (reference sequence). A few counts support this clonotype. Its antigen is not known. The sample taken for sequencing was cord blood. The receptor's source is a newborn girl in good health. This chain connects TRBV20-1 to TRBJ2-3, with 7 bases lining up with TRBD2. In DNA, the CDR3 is TGCAGTGCTTTACAAGCGGGGTCGGGCACAGATACGCAGTATTTT. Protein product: CSALQAGSGTDTQYF.